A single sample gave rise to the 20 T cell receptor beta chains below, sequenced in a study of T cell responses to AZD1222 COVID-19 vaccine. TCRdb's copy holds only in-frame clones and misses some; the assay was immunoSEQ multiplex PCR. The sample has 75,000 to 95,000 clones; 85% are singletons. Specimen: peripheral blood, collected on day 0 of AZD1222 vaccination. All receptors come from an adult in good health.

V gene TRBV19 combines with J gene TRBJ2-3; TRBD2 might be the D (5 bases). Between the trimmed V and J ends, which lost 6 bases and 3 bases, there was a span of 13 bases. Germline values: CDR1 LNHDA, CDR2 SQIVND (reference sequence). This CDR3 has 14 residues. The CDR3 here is CASSPLSGTDTQYF. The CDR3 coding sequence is TGTGCCAGTAGCCCTTTATCGGGGACAGATACGCAGTATTTT.

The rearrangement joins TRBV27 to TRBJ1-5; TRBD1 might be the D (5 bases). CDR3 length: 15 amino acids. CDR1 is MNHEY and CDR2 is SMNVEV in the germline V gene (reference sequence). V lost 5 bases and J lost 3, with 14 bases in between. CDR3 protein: CASSITGGINQPQHF. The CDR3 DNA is TGTGCCAGCAGTATTACTGGGGGGATCAATCAGCCCCAGCATTTT.

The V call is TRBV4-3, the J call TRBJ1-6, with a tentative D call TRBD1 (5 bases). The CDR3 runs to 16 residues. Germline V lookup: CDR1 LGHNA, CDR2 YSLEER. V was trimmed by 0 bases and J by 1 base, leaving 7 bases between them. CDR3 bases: TGCGCCAGCAGCCAAGACAGGGTATCCTATAATTCACCCCTCCACTTT. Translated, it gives CASSQDRVSYNSPLHF.

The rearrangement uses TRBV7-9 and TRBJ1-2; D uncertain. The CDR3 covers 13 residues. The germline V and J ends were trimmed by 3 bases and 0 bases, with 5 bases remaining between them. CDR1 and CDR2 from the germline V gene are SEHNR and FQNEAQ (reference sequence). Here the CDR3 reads CASSFGANYGYTF. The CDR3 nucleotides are TGTGCCAGCAGCTTCGGGGCTAACTATGGCTACACCTTC.

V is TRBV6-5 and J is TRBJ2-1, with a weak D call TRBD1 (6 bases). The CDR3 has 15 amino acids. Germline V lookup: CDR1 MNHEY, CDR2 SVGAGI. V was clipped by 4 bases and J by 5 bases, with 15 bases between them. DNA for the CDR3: TGTGCCAGCAGTTCGGAAGGACAGAATCACAATGAGCAGTTCTTC. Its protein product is CASSSEGQNHNEQFF.

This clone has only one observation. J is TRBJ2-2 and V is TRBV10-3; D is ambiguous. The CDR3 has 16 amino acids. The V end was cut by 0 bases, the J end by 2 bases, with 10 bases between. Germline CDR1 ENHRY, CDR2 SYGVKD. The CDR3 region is CAISESKAVNTGELFF. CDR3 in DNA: TGTGCCATCAGTGAGTCGAAGGCAGTAAACACCGGGGAGCTGTTTTTT.

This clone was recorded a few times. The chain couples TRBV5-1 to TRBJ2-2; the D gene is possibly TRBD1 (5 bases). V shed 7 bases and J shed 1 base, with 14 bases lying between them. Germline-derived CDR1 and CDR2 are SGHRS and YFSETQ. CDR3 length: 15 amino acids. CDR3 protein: CASFFSGQNTGELFF. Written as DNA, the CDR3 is TGCGCCAGCTTTTTTAGTGGACAGAACACCGGGGAGCTGTTTTTT.

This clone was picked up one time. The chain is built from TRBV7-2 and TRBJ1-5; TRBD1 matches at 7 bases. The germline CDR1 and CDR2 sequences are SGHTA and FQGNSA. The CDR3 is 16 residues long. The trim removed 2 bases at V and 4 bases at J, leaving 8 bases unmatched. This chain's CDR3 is CASSLPRGILNQPQHF. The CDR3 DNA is TGTGCCAGCAGCTTACCCAGGGGGATTCTGAATCAGCCCCAGCATTTT.

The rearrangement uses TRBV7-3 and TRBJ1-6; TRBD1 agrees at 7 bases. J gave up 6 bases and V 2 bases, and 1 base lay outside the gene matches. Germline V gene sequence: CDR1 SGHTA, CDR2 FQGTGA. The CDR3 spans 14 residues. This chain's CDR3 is CASSLAGGNSPLHF. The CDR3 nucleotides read TGTGCCAGCAGCTTAGCAGGGGGTAATTCACCCCTCCACTTT.

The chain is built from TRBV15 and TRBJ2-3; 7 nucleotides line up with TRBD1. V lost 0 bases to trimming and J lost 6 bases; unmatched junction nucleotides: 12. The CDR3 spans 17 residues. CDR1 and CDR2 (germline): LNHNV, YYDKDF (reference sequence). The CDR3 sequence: CATSREGTDNFLDTQYF. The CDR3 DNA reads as TGTGCCACCAGCAGAGAAGGGACAGATAATTTTTTGGATACGCAGTATTTT.

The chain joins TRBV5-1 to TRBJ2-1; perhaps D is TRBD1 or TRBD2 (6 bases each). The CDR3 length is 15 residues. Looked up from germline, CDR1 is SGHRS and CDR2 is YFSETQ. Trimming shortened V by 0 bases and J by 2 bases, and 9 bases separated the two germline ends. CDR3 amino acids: CASSLEGGTYNEQFF. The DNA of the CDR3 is TGCGCCAGCAGCTTGGAGGGGGGAACCTACAATGAGCAGTTCTTC.

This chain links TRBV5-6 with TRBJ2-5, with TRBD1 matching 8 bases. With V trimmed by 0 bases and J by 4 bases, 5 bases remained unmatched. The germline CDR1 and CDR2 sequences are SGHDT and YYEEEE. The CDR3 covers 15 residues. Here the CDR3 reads CASSLGAGGLETQYF. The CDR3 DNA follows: TGTGCCAGCAGCTTGGGGGCAGGGGGCCTAGAGACCCAGTACTTC.

CDR3 DNA: TGCGCCAGCAGCTTGGGGACACGGACCGGGGAAAAACTGTTTTTT. The encoded protein is CASSLGTRTGEKLFF. The rearrangement links TRBV5-1 to TRBJ1-4; possible D gene TRBD1, 5 bases. This CDR3 spans 15 amino acids. Trimming removed 0 bases from V and 8 bases from J, with 14 bases in between. Germline V CDR1 and CDR2: SGHRS, YFSETQ. The variable domain in full, completed from reference TRBV5-1 and TRBJ1-4, reads KAGVTQTPRYLIKTRGQQVTLSCSPISGHRSVSWYQQTPGQGLQFLFEYFSETQRNKGNFPGRFSGRQFSNSRSEMNVSTLELGDSALYLCASSLGTRTGEKLFFGSGTQLSVL.

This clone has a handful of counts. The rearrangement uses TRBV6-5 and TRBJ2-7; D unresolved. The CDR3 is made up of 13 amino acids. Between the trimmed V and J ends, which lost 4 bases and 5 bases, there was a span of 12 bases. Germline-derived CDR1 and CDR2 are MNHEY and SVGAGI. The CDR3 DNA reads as TGTGCCAGCAGTTCCCCGGGTAGGGACGAGCAGTACTTC. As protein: CASSSPGRDEQYF.

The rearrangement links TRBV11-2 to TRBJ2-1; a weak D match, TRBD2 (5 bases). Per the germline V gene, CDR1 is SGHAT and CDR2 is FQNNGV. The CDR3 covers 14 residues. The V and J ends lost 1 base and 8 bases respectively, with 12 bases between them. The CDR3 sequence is CASSLALGSDEQFF. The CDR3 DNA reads TGTGCCAGCAGCTTAGCCCTTGGGAGCGATGAGCAGTTCTTC. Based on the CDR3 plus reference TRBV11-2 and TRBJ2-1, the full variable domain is EAGVAQSPRYKIIEKRQSVAFWCNPISGHATLYWYQQILGQGPKLLIQFQNNGVVDDSQLPKDRFSAERLKGVDSTLKIQPAKLEDSAVYLCASSLALGSDEQFFGPGTRLTVL.

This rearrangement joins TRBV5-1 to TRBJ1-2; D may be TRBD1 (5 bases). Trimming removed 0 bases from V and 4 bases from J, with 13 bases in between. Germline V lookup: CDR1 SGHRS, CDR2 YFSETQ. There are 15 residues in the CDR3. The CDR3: CASSLVPGSSYGYTF. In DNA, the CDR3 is TGCGCCAGCAGCTTGGTGCCAGGGTCAAGCTATGGCTACACCTTC.

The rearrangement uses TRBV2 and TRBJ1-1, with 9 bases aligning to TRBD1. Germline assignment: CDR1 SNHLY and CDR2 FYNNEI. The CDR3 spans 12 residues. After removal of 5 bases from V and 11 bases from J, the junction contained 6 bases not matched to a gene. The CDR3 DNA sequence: TGTGCCAGCAGTAGGACAGGGGTAACGGCTTTCTTT. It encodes CASSRTGVTAFF. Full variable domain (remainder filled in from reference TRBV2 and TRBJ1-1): EPEVTQTPSHQVTQMGQEVILRCVPISNHLYFYWYRQILGQKVEFLVSFYNNEISEKSEIFDDQFSVERPDGSNFTLKIRSTKLEDSAMYFCASSRTGVTAFFGQGTRLTVV.

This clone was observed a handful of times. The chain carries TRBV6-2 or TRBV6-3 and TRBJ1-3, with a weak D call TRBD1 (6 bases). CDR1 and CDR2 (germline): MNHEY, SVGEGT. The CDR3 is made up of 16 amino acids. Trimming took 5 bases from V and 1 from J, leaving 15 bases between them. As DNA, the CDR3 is TGTGCCAGCAGTCCCACAGGGAGCAGATCTGGAAACACCATATATTTT. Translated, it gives CASSPTGSRSGNTIYF.

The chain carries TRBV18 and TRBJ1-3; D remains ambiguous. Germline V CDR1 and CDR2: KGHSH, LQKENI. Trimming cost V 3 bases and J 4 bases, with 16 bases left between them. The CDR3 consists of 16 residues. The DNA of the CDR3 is TGTGCCAGCTCACCGGCGGAAGGGTTAGGCGGAAACACCATATATTTT. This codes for CASSPAEGLGGNTIYF.

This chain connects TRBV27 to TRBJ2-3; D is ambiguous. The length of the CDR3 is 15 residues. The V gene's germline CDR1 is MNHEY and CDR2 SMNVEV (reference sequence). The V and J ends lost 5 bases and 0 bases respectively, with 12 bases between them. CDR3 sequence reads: CASSAPHKSTDTQYF. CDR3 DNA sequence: TGTGCCAGCAGTGCACCACACAAAAGCACAGATACGCAGTATTTT.